Presented here are 14 T cell receptor beta chains from one specimen sequenced in a study of identical twins' blood T cells. TCRdb reprocessed the 5' RACE reads with MiXCR, giving one entry per CDR3 protein. The table records 300,000 to 450,000 distinct CDR3 sequences, roughly 30% of them present only once. Sequencing was performed on PBMCs. The receptors were sampled from a woman aged 18 to 55 in good health.

This CDR3 reads CASSLSARVSAFF. The CDR3 DNA sequence: TGTGCCAGCAGCTTATCCGCCAGGGTATCAGCTTTCTTT. The chain carries TRBV7-9 and TRBJ1-1; D might be TRBD1 (5 bases). Germline V gene lookup returns CDR1 SEHNR and CDR2 FQNEAQ (reference sequence). This CDR3 has 13 residues. Trimming took 2 bases from V and 10 from J, leaving 14 bases between them. Together with reference TRBV7-9 and TRBJ1-1, the CDR3 gives the full variable domain: DTGVSQNPRHKITKRGQNVTFRCDPISEHNRLYWYRQTLGQGPEFLTYFQNEAQLEKSRLLSDRFSAERPKGSFSTLEIQRTEQGDSAMYLCASSLSARVSAFFGQGTRLTVV.

A few counts support this clonotype. This chain links TRBV5-1 with TRBJ2-1, with no clear D. V was clipped by 1 base and J by 3 bases, with 14 bases between them. The CDR3 runs 16 residues. Per the germline V gene, CDR1 is SGHRS and CDR2 is YFSETQ. CDR3 in amino acids: CASSLSRIRFYNEQFF. The CDR3 DNA reads as TGCGCCAGCAGCTTGAGCAGGATCCGCTTCTACAATGAGCAGTTCTTC.

This chain connects TRBV2 to TRBJ2-1; 7 nucleotides agree with TRBD1. The CDR3 covers 14 residues. CDR1 is SNHLY, CDR2 FYNNEI, per germline. Trimming took 8 bases from V and 4 from J; bases not matched to a gene: 8. The CDR3 region has the DNA TGTGCCAGCGGTACAGGGACAGAATACAATGAGCAGTTCTTC. Translated: CASGTGTEYNEQFF.

V gene TRBV6-2 or TRBV6-3 combines with J gene TRBJ2-1; the match to TRBD2 covers 8 bases. V was pared by 5 bases and J by 6 bases, with 12 bases of the junction left unmatched. Germline CDR1 and CDR2: MNHEY and SVGEGT. This CDR3 has 16 residues. The CDR3 nucleotides read TGTGCCAGCAGTAACCGTGAACTAGCGGTCCGCAATGAGCAGTTCTTC. Its translation: CASSNRELAVRNEQFF.

This clonotype was seen a handful of times. The junction departs from germline at one end; a sequencing error may be responsible. The chain links TRBV28 to TRBJ1-2; weak D call: TRBD1 (6 bases). Germline CDR1 reads MDHEN; CDR2 reads SYDVKM. This CDR3 has 13 amino acids. The CDR3 reads CASRLDRIYGYAF. In DNA form, the CDR3 reads TGTGCCAGCAGACTCGACAGGATCTATGGCTACGCCTTC.

In this sample, this clonotype turned up a few times. The chain is built from TRBV7-2 and TRBJ1-1; TRBD1 is a possible D gene (5 bases). Germline V gene lookup returns CDR1 SGHTA and CDR2 FQGNSA. Trimming removed 5 bases from V and 4 bases from J, with 8 bases in between. This CDR3 spans 12 amino acids. CDR3 protein: CASSRGFTEAFF. The CDR3 DNA reads as TGTGCCAGCAGCCGGGGGTTCACTGAAGCTTTCTTT.

The sample holds many counts of this clonotype. The chain joins TRBV2 to TRBJ1-2; D remains unclear. Germline CDR1 SNHLY, CDR2 FYNNEI. V was shortened by 3 bases and J by 5 bases, with 13 bases between the two germline ends. The CDR3 has 14 residues. CDR3 coding DNA: TGTGCCAGCAGTGAGAACACAGAAACATATGGCTACACCTTC. Its protein is CASSENTETYGYTF.

This clonotype was detected a few times. The rearrangement links TRBV29-1 to TRBJ2-1, with 9 bases matching TRBD2. Germline V gene sequence: CDR1 SQVTM, CDR2 ANQGSEA. This CDR3 comprises 15 residues. With V trimmed by 2 bases and J by 6 bases, 8 bases remained unmatched. The CDR3 DNA reads as TGCAGCGTTGAAAGGGCGGTTAGCGGGAGCAATGAGCAGTTCTTC. It codes for CSVERAVSGSNEQFF.

The V call is TRBV18, the J call TRBJ2-2; D not resolved. V was shortened by 0 bases and J by 3 bases, with 11 bases between the two germline ends. This CDR3 has 16 amino acids. CDR1 is KGHSH, CDR2 LQKENI, per germline. CDR3 sequence reads: CASSPPYPGDTGELFF. The DNA for the CDR3 is TGTGCCAGCTCACCACCGTATCCCGGAGACACCGGGGAGCTGTTTTTT. The full variable domain, in which reference TRBV18 and TRBJ2-2 provide the parts outside the CDR3, is NAGVMQNPRHLVRRRGQEARLRCSPMKGHSHVYWYRQLPEEGLKFMVYLQKENIIDESGMPKERFSAEFPKEGPSILRIQQVVRGDSAAYFCASSPPYPGDTGELFFGEGSRLTVL.

A word on this clonotype: Compared with germline, one end of the junction differs, possibly owing to a read error. The chain has TRBV14 and TRBJ2-2; weak D call: TRBD2 (5 bases). This CDR3 comprises 16 residues. Germline CDR1 reads SGHDN; CDR2 reads FVKESK. The CDR3 here is CASSQEGMLWTGELFF. DNA for the CDR3: TGCGCCAGCAGCCAAGAGGGAATGTTGTGGACCGGGGAGCTGTTTTTT.

With respect to this clonotype: Being one base from a much bigger clone, this may be a read error. V gene TRBV12-5 combines with J gene TRBJ1-3, with D uncertain. CDR1 and CDR2 (germline): LGHNT, FRNRAP. There are 12 residues in the CDR3. V was clipped by 0 bases and J by 4 bases, with 1 base between them. The DNA for the CDR3 is TGTGCTAGTGGTTTGGTCGGAAACACCATATATTTT. Its protein is CASGLVGNTIYF.

This clonotype was counted many times. The rearrangement joins TRBV29-1 to TRBJ1-2; D unclear. CDR3 length equals 8 residues. V was shortened by 4 bases and J by 10 bases, with 4 bases between the two germline ends. Germline CDR1 SQVTM, CDR2 ANQGSEA. CDR3 sequence: CSVGLYTF. For the CDR3, the DNA is TGCAGCGTTGGTCTCTACACCTTC.

The chain joins TRBV7-2 to TRBJ2-3; maybe TRBD2 (6 bases). Germline lookup yields CDR1 SGHTA and CDR2 FQGNSA. V lost 5 bases and J 5 bases, leaving 17 bases between the germline ends. This CDR3 has 15 amino acids. The CDR3, as DNA: TGTGCCAGCAGCGGGGGACTTCCTCTGTTAGATACGCAGTATTTT. Amino acid sequence: CASSGGLPLLDTQYF. The whole variable domain, filled in from reference TRBV7-2 and TRBJ2-3, reads GAGVSQSPSNKVTEKGKDVELRCDPISGHTALYWYRQSLGQGLEFLIYFQGNSAPDKSGLPSDRFSAERTGGSVSTLTIQRTQQEDSAVYLCASSGGLPLLDTQYFGPGTRLTVL.

The chain combines TRBV12-3 or TRBV12-4 with TRBJ1-2; 9 bases map to TRBD1. This CDR3 is 13 amino acids long. The V segment lost 6 bases and the J segment 9 bases; nucleotides outside the gene matches: 8. The CDR3 nucleotides read TGTGCCAGCAGGACCCGGGACAGGGCTAGCTACACCTTC. Translation: CASRTRDRASYTF.